Following are 29 T cell receptor beta chains from one sample sequenced in a study of blood T cell repertoires in COVID-19. The method was immunoSEQ multiplex PCR; TCRdb's version includes in-frame clones alone and lacks a portion of them. The sample shows approximately 50,000 clones, around 93% of them seen only once. Sequencing was carried out using peripheral blood. The receptors were sampled from a man in his forties or fifties with active COVID-19.

The chain recombines TRBV2 with TRBJ2-5, with 8 nucleotides matching TRBD2. The ends lost 6 bases at V and 5 bases at J; junction bases unmatched: 2. This CDR3 comprises 12 residues. Germline loops: CDR1 SNHLY, CDR2 FYNNEI. The CDR3 bases are TGTGCCAGCAGACTAGCGGCTGAGACCCAGTACTTC. This encodes CASRLAAETQYF.

The genes are TRBV24-1 and TRBJ1-1; D is perhaps TRBD1 (5 bases). CDR1 and CDR2 (germline): KGHDR, SFDVKD. CDR3 length: 13 residues. V lost 4 bases and J lost 4, with 9 bases in between. CDR3 DNA: TGTGCCACCAGTGACCCAGGGCGCACTGAAGCTTTCTTT. It is translated as CATSDPGRTEAFF.

The chain carries TRBV10-3 and TRBJ1-5; D not resolved. This CDR3 is 13 amino acids long. V lost 2 bases, J lost 6 bases, and 8 bases lay in between. Germline V gene data show CDR1 as ENHRY and CDR2 as SYGVKD. The CDR3 is CAISEVKAQPQHF. CDR3 nucleotides: TGTGCCATCAGTGAGGTAAAAGCTCAGCCCCAGCATTTT.

The rearrangement uses TRBV6-5 and TRBJ2-1; 7 nucleotides agree with TRBD2. The CDR3 contains 13 residues. Germline CDR1 is MNHEY and CDR2 is SVGAGI. Trimming cost V 6 bases and J 5 bases; bases outside gene matches: 4. CDR3 loop: CASRSSGHNEQFF. As DNA, the CDR3 is TGTGCCAGCAGGAGTAGCGGGCACAATGAGCAGTTCTTC.

The genes are TRBV19 and TRBJ2-3; 12 positions match TRBD2. J lost 5 bases, V lost 6 bases, and 9 bases had no gene match. CDR1 LNHDA and CDR2 SQIVND come from the germline V gene (reference sequence). The CDR3 covers 16 residues. CDR3 residues: CASSQPGLAGIDTQYF. DNA of the CDR3: TGTGCCAGTAGCCAACCCGGACTAGCGGGAATAGATACGCAGTATTTT.

The gene calls are TRBV5-1 and TRBJ1-3, with D tentatively TRBD1 (6 bases). Trimming shortened V by 0 bases and J by 2 bases, and 18 bases separated the two germline ends. In germline, CDR1 is SGHRS, CDR2 YFSETQ. The CDR3 is 18 amino acids. The CDR3 coding sequence is TGCGCCAGCAGCTTGGCCGGGACAAGGGCCGGGCCTGGAAACACCATATATTTT. This encodes CASSLAGTRAGPGNTIYF.

V and J are TRBV5-1 and TRBJ1-3; D perhaps matches TRBD1 (6 bases). Germline lookup yields CDR1 SGHRS and CDR2 YFSETQ. This CDR3 is built from 17 residues. Deletions cut 3 bases from V and 0 bases from J, with 16 bases between. The CDR3 nucleotides read TGCGCCAGCAGCTCTAATGCCGGGACAAACTCTGGAAACACCATATATTTT. Its translation: CASSSNAGTNSGNTIYF.

V gene TRBV5-1 combines with J gene TRBJ2-7; 9 positions agree with TRBD1. This CDR3 contains 14 residues. Trimming cost V 4 bases and J 6 bases; bases outside gene matches: 8. CDR1 and CDR2 from the germline V gene are SGHRS and YFSETQ. The CDR3 DNA is TGCGCCAGCAGCGACGGACAGGGGATCGGCGAGCAGTACTTC. Encoded protein: CASSDGQGIGEQYF.

The chain uses TRBV24-1 and TRBJ2-4; D is uncertain. CDR3 length: 13 residues. Trimming took off 9 bases at V and 6 bases at J, with 14 bases between the two ends. Germline V CDR1 and CDR2: KGHDR, SFDVKD. The DNA of the CDR3 is TGTGCCACCCAGGTGGCAGAAGTAAACATTCAGTACTTC. It yields the protein CATQVAEVNIQYF.

The J gene is TRBJ2-3, the V gene TRBV4-1, with 8 bases fitting TRBD2. The V and J ends lost 1 base and 6 bases, in that order; junction bases with no gene match: 6. The germline V gene encodes CDR1 MGHRA and CDR2 YSYEKL. The CDR3 loop spans 15 amino acids. CDR3 sequence: CASSQGVAGWDTQYF. Here the CDR3 DNA reads TGCGCCAGCAGCCAAGGAGTAGCGGGGTGGGATACGCAGTATTTT.

A single count supports this clone. The CDR3 loop is CASTPEGQTSGNTIYF. The CDR3 DNA sequence: TGTGCCAGCACCCCGGAAGGACAGACCTCTGGAAACACCATATATTTT. This chain links TRBV7-9 with TRBJ1-3; a possible D gene is TRBD1 (6 bases). CDR1 and CDR2 (germline): SEHNR, FQNEAQ (reference sequence). V was shortened by 7 bases and J by 0 bases, with 16 bases between the two germline ends. There are 16 residues in the CDR3.

The V and J genes are TRBV28 and TRBJ1-2, with TRBD1 matching 7 bases. The CDR3 has 16 amino acids. The V gene end was trimmed by 7 bases and the J gene end by 1 base; junction bases not matched to a gene: 12. The germline V gene encodes CDR1 MDHEN and CDR2 SYDVKM. CDR3 amino acids: CASILAGTAINYGYTF. CDR3 nucleotide sequence: TGTGCCAGCATCCTGGCCGGGACAGCTATTAACTATGGCTACACCTTC.

The CDR3 reads CAISWTGEGEAFF. The CDR3 nucleotides are TGTGCCATCAGTTGGACAGGGGAGGGTGAAGCTTTCTTT. The chain couples TRBV10-3 to TRBJ1-1, with TRBD1 matching over 9 bases. The CDR3 is 13 residues long. Per germline, CDR1 ENHRY and CDR2 SYGVKD. The ends lost 5 bases at V and 7 bases at J; junction bases unmatched: 5.

The count of this clone is one. This rearrangement joins TRBV9 to TRBJ2-5; 9 bases match TRBD1. The germline CDR1 and CDR2 sequences are SGDLS and YYNGEE. V was clipped by 0 bases and J by 5 bases; unmatched bases: 8. CDR3 length: 16 residues. The CDR3 protein is CASSVEGTGLWETQYF. The CDR3 nucleotides read TGTGCCAGCAGCGTAGAGGGGACAGGGCTTTGGGAGACCCAGTACTTC.

This clone has just one count. The genes are TRBV14 and TRBJ2-3, with a possible D match to TRBD2 (7 bases). Germline V gene lookup returns CDR1 SGHDN and CDR2 FVKESK. Trimming removed 0 bases at V and 1 base at J, with 17 bases between. The CDR3 runs 18 residues. CDR3 sequence: CASSQDRQGRGGTDTQYF. The CDR3 coding sequence is TGTGCCAGCAGCCAAGATCGCCAGGGGAGGGGTGGCACAGATACGCAGTATTTT.

CDR3 protein: CASSLVGTGKIYNEQFF. The CDR3 DNA is TGTGCCAGTAGTCTTGTGGGGACAGGAAAAATCTACAATGAGCAGTTCTTC. This chain uses TRBV19 with TRBJ2-1; 8 bases are a match to TRBD1. The junction had 12 bases not matched to a gene; V was cut back by 5 bases and J by 3 bases. CDR1 LNHDA and CDR2 SQIVND come from the germline V gene (reference sequence). The CDR3 is 17 residues long.

This chain uses TRBV25-1 with TRBJ2-1, with 8 nucleotides matching TRBD2. V was clipped by 6 bases and J by 4 bases; unmatched bases: 2. The length of the CDR3 is 13 residues. Germline CDR1 MGHDK, CDR2 SYGVNS. The CDR3 DNA reads TGTGCCAGCAGCACGGGGGGGTACAATGAGCAGTTCTTC. This translates into CASSTGGYNEQFF.

The chain employs TRBV6-6 and TRBJ2-3; TRBD1 aligns across 10 bases. The V segment lost 6 bases and the J segment 3 bases; nucleotides outside the gene matches: 6. There are 15 residues in the CDR3. From germline, CDR1 is MNHNY and CDR2 SVGAGI (reference sequence). DNA for the CDR3: TGTGCCAGCAGCCCTCCGGGACAGGGGACAGATACGCAGTATTTT. Its protein product is CASSPPGQGTDTQYF.

This sequence joins TRBV28 and TRBJ2-7; D unclear. Trimming pared 10 bases from V and 3 bases from J, leaving 19 bases between. This CDR3 region has 14 residues. Looked up from germline, CDR1 is MDHEN and CDR2 is SYDVKM. The CDR3 coding sequence is TGTGCCACCTCCCCTCTAGACTTCAACTACGAGCAGTACTTC. Translation: CATSPLDFNYEQYF.

The chain recombines TRBV7-9 with TRBJ1-6; 7 nucleotides line up with TRBD1. Looked up from germline, CDR1 is SEHNR and CDR2 is FQNEAQ (reference sequence). There are 15 residues in the CDR3. Trimming removed 5 bases from V and 6 bases from J; junction bases left unmatched: 7. The CDR3 sequence: CASSPGDSRNSPLHF. In DNA, the CDR3 is TGTGCCAGCAGCCCCGGGGACAGCCGTAATTCACCCCTCCACTTT.

A remark on this clone: The same CDR3 can be traced to other DNA sequences in this sample. The chain links TRBV19 to TRBJ1-1, with D perhaps TRBD1 (5 bases). CDR3 length: 13 amino acids. V lost 2 bases, J lost 1 base, and 5 bases lay in between. Germline CDR1 and CDR2: LNHDA and SQIVND (reference sequence). CDR3 DNA: TGTGCCAGTAGTATAAGGGGGAACACTGAAGCTTTCTTT. This encodes CASSIRGNTEAFF.

The rearrangement links TRBV4-3 to TRBJ2-3; D gene unclear. This CDR3 is built from 14 residues. The V end was cut by 4 bases, the J end by 6 bases, with 14 bases between. The germline gives CDR1 LGHNA, CDR2 YSLEER. Here the CDR3 DNA reads TGCGCCAGCAGCCCAGCGCCGGTCCGGGATACGCAGTATTTT. It translates to CASSPAPVRDTQYF.

This rearrangement joins TRBV7-9 to TRBJ1-2, with D possibly matching TRBD1 (6 bases). CDR1 SEHNR and CDR2 FQNEAQ come from the germline V gene (reference sequence). Trimming removed 3 bases from V and 3 bases from J, with 14 bases in between. The CDR3 consists of 15 residues. In nucleotides, the CDR3 is TGTGCCAGCAGCTTTACAGGGCCCCCAGACTATGGCTACACCTTC. As protein: CASSFTGPPDYGYTF.

This chain connects TRBV4-1 to TRBJ1-3, with D possibly TRBD1 on 5 matching bases. CDR3 length: 16 amino acids. Deletions cut 1 base from V and 3 bases from J, with 13 bases between. Germline V gives CDR1 MGHRA, CDR2 YSYEKL. CDR3 protein: CASSQGGAGLGNTIYF. The CDR3 bases are TGCGCCAGCAGCCAAGGAGGGGCGGGACTTGGAAACACCATATATTTT.

The genes are TRBV29-1 and TRBJ2-7, with TRBD2 matching over 8 bases. V trimming: 6 bases; J trimming: 1 base; junction bases outside the gene matches: 8. The CDR3 sequence is 14 residues long. Per the germline V gene, CDR1 is SQVTM and CDR2 is ANQGSEA. The CDR3 DNA sequence: TGCAGCGTCGCCACTAGCGGCCTATCCTACGAGCAGTACTTC. Translation: CSVATSGLSYEQYF.

This chain connects TRBV19 to TRBJ1-2; 9 bases match TRBD1. The CDR3 spans 14 residues. V trimming: 6 bases; J trimming: 1 base; junction bases outside the gene matches: 3. The V gene's germline CDR1 is LNHDA and CDR2 SQIVND (reference sequence). For the CDR3, the DNA is TGTGCCAGTAGGGGACAGGGTGTTAACTATGGCTACACCTTC. Its translation is CASRGQGVNYGYTF.

The J gene is TRBJ2-3, the V gene TRBV24-1, with a possible D match to TRBD1 (5 bases). CDR1 and CDR2 (germline): KGHDR, SFDVKD. The CDR3 length is 15 residues. Trimming took off 3 bases at V and 2 bases at J, with 11 bases between the two ends. The CDR3 region has the DNA TGTGCCACCAGTGATGACAGCCGTCACACAGATACGCAGTATTTT. Encoded protein: CATSDDSRHTDTQYF.

The J gene is TRBJ1-1, the V gene TRBV2; 7 bases line up with TRBD1. V was clipped by 6 bases and J by 2 bases; unmatched bases: 6. The CDR3 has 14 amino acids. Germline values: CDR1 SNHLY, CDR2 FYNNEI. The CDR3 DNA sequence: TGTGCCAGCAGACCCGGGACAGCTAACACTGAAGCTTTCTTT. Its translation is CASRPGTANTEAFF.

The chain joins TRBV5-1 to TRBJ2-3, with TRBD2 matching over 11 bases. Per germline, CDR1 SGHRS and CDR2 YFSETQ. CDR3 length equals 15 residues. The junction had 2 bases not matched to a gene; V was cut back by 0 bases and J by 5 bases. The CDR3 spells CASSLASGGLDTQYF. As DNA, the CDR3 is TGCGCCAGCAGCTTGGCTAGCGGGGGGTTAGATACGCAGTATTTT.